The T cell receptor beta chain described here comes from a study of T cells after yellow fever vaccination. Study-level background: Fractions of limited cellularity were prepared by means of SMART-Seq v4 Ultra Low Input.

TCRdb fed the 5' RACE reads into MiXCR, producing one record per CDR3 protein. The sample lists roughly 260,000 distinct CDR3 sequences; under 15% were seen once. On this clonotype itself: The antigen is undetermined.

Study-wide results and caveats: Within FACS-sorted repertoires, abundant clonotypes contaminating from the bulk population could be present. The secondary response was weaker but peaked faster, day 5 versus 15.

V dropped 3 bases and J dropped 4 bases, with 4 bases sitting between them. The CDR3 spans 12 residues. Germline V gene sequence: CDR1 LNHNV, CDR2 YYDKDF (reference sequence). Sequencing was performed on CD4+ T cells sorted from PBMCs, taken 45 days after the yellow fever booster vaccination. The rearrangement joins TRBV15 to TRBJ2-4; D is unclear. The sequence came from a man aged 30-40 years who received the YFV17D yellow fever vaccine. This CDR3 reads CATSSQKNIQYF. DNA of the CDR3: TGTGCCACCAGCAGTCAGAAAAACATTCAGTACTTC.